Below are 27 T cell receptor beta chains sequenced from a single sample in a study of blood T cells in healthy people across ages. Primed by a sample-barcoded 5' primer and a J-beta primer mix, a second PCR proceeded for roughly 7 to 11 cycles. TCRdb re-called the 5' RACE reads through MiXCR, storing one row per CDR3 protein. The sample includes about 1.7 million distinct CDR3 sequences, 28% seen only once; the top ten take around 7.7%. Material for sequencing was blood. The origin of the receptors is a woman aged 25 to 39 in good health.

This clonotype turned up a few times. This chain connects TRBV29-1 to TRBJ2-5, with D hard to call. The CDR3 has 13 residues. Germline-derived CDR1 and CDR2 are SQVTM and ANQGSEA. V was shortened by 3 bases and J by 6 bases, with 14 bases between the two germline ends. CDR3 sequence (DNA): TGCAGCGTTGATTGGGTAGCTGTGAAGACCCAGTACTTC. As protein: CSVDWVAVKTQYF. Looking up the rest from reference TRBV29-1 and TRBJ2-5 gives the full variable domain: SAVISQKPSRDICQRGTSLTIQCQVDSQVTMMFWYRQQPGQSLTLIATANQGSEATYESGFVIDKFPISRPNLTFSTLTVSNMSPEDSSIYLCSVDWVAVKTQYFGPGTRLLVL.

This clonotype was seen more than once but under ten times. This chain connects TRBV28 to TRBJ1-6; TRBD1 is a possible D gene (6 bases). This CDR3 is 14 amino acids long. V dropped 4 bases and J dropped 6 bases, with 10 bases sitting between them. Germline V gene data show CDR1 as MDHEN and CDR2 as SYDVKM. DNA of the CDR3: TGTGCCAGCAGTTGGACAGTATCTAATTCACCCCTCCACTTT. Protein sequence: CASSWTVSNSPLHF.

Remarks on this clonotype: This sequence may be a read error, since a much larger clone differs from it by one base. CDR3 DNA: TGCAGTGCTAGGAGGGTGTTTGATTACAATGAGCAGTACTTC. This gives the protein CSARRVFDYNEQYF. The chain recombines TRBV20-1 with TRBJ2-1; TRBD2 might be the D (5 bases). The J call is doubtful: the DNA matches TRBJ2-7 better. The CDR3 loop spans 14 amino acids. Germline lookup yields CDR1 DFQATT and CDR2 SNEGSKA (reference sequence).

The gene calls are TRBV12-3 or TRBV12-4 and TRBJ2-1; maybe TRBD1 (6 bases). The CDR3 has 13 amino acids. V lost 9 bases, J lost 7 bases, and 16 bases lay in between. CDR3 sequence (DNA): TGTGCCAGTTCAGGGGTAGGCGGGAATGAGCAGTTCTTC. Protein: CASSGVGGNEQFF.

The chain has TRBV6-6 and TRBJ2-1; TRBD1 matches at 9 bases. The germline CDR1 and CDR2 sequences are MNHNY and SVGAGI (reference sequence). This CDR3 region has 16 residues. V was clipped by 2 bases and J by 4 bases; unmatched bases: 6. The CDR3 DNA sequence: TGTGCCAGCAGTTACGCTGGGGACAGGGCTTACAATGAGCAGTTCTTC. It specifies CASSYAGDRAYNEQFF.

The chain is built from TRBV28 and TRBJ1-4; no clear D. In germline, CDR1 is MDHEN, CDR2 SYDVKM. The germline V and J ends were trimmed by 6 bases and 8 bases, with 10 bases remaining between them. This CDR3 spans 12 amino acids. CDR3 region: CASSVRREKLFF. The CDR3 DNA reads TGTGCCAGCAGCGTTAGGCGAGAAAAACTGTTTTTT. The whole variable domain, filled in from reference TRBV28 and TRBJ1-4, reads DVKVTQSSRYLVKRTGEKVFLECVQDMDHENMFWYRQDPGLGLRLIYFSYDVKMKEKGDIPEGYSVSREKKERFSLILESASTNQTSMYLCASSVRREKLFFGSGTQLSVL.

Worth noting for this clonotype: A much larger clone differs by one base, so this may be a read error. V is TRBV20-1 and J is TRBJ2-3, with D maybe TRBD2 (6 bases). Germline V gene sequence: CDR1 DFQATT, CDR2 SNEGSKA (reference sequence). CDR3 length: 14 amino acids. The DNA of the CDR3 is TGCAGTGCTGGAGACGAACTAGCAGTAGATACGCAGTATTTT. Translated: CSAGDELAVDTQYF.

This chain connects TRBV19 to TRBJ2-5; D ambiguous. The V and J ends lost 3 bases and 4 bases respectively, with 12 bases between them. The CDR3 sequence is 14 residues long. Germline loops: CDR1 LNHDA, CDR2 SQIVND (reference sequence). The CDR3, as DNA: TGTGCCAGTAGTATCTCCCGAGCTCGAGAGACCCAGTACTTC. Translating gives CASSISRARETQYF. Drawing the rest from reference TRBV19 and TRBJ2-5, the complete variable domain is DGGITQSPKYLFRKEGQNVTLSCEQNLNHDAMYWYRQDPGQGLRLIYYSQIVNDFQKGDIAEGYSVSREKKESFPLTVTSAQKNPTAFYLCASSISRARETQYFGPGTRLLVL.

As DNA, the CDR3 is TGCAGCGCCTTTGGACTCCCGGGTCGGAATGAGCAGTACTTC. Protein product: CSAFGLPGRNEQYF. The V and J genes are TRBV29-1 and TRBJ2-7, with D possibly TRBD2 on 5 matching bases. The CDR3 covers 14 residues. Trimming shortened V by 7 bases and J by 7 bases, and 23 bases separated the two germline ends. Germline-derived CDR1 and CDR2 are SQVTM and ANQGSEA.

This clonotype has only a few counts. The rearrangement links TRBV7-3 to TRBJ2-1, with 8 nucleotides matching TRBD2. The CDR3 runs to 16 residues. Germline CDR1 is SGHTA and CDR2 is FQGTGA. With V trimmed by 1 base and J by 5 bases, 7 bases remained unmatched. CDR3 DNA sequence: TGTGCCAGCAGCTTAATGGGCGGGGGGTCTCACAATGAGCAGTTCTTC. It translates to CASSLMGGGSHNEQFF.

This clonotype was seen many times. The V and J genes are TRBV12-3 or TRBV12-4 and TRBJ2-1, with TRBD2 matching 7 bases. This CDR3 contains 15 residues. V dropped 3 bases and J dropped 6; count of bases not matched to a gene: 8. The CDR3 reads CASSFGGGPTNEQFF. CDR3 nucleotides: TGTGCCAGCAGTTTTGGCGGGGGACCCACCAATGAGCAGTTCTTC.

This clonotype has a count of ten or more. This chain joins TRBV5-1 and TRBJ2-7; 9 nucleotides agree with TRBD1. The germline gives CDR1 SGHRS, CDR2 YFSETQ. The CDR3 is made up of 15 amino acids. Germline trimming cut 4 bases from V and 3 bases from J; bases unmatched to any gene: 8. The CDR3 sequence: CASSQTGTGYYEQYF. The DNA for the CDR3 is TGCGCCAGCAGCCAGACCGGGACAGGGTACTACGAGCAGTACTTC.

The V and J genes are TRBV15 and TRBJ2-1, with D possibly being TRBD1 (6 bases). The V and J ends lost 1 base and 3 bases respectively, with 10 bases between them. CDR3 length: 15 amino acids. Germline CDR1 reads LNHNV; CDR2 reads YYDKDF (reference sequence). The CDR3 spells CATSRGNRDYNEQFF. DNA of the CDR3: TGTGCCACCAGCAGAGGAAACAGGGACTACAATGAGCAGTTCTTC. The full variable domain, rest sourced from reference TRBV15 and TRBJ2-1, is DAMVIQNPRYQVTQFGKPVTLSCSQTLNHNVMYWYQQKSSQAPKLLFHYYDKDFNNEADTPDNFQSRRPNTSFCFLDIRSPGLGDTAMYLCATSRGNRDYNEQFFGPGTRLTVL.

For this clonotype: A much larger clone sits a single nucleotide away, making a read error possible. The CDR3 bases are TGTGCCAGCAGCTCAACAGGTAATTTCTCCCACGAGCAGTACTTC. This sequence encodes CASSSTGNFSHEQYF. The rearrangement links TRBV9 to TRBJ2-7; D perhaps matches TRBD1 (5 bases). Germline-derived CDR1 and CDR2 are SGDLS and YYNGEE. The CDR3 has 15 amino acids. The full variable domain, with the rest looked up from reference TRBV9 and TRBJ2-7, is DSGVTQTPKHLITATGQRVTLRCSPRSGDLSVYWYQQSLDQGLQFLIQYYNGEERAKGNILERFSAQQFPDLHSELNLSSLELGDSALYFCASSSTGNFSHEQYFGPGTRLTVT.

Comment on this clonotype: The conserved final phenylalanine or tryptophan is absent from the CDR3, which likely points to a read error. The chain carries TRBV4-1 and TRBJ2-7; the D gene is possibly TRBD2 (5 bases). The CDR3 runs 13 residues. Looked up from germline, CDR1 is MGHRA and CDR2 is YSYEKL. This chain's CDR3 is CANSQGSSYEQYC. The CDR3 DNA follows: TGCGCCAACAGCCAAGGGAGCTCCTACGAGCAGTACTGC.

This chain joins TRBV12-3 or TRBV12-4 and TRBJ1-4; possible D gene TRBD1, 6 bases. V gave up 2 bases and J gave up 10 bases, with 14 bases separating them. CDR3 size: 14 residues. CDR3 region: CASSLKSGGGKLFF. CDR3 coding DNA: TGTGCCAGCAGTTTAAAATCTGGGGGCGGAAAACTGTTTTTT.

The CDR3 loop reads CAGHRDSGANVLTF. For the CDR3, the DNA is TGTGCCGGCCACAGGGATTCTGGGGCCAACGTCCTGACTTTC. V gene TRBV6-1 combines with J gene TRBJ2-6; TRBD1 might be the D (6 bases). Trimming took 11 bases from V and 1 from J, leaving 12 bases between them. CDR1 is MNHNS and CDR2 is SASEGT in the germline V gene. CDR3 length equals 14 residues.

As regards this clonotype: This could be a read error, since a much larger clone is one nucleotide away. This CDR3 reads CASSLGGEQVSYEQYF. The CDR3 DNA reads TGTGCCAGCAGCTTAGGCGGGGAACAGGTATCGTACGAGCAGTACTTC. The chain links TRBV11-2 to TRBJ2-5, with D tentatively TRBD2 (6 bases). Matching the DNA end better, TRBJ2-7 makes the J call doubtful. The germline V gene encodes CDR1 SGHAT and CDR2 FQNNGV. The CDR3 is made up of 16 amino acids.

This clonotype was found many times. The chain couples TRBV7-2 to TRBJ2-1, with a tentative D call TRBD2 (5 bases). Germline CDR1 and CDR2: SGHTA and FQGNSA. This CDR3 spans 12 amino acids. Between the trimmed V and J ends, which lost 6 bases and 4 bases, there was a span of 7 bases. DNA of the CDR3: TGTGCCAGCAGGAGCGGATACAATGAGCAGTTCTTC. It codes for CASRSGYNEQFF.

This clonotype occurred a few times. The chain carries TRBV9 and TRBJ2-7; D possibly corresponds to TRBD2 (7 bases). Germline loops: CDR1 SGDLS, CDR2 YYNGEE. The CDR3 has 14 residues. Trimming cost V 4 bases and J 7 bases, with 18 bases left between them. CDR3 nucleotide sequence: TGTGCCAGCAGCTCGGCGGGGGCCCGCGGGGAGCAGTACTTC. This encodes CASSSAGARGEQYF.

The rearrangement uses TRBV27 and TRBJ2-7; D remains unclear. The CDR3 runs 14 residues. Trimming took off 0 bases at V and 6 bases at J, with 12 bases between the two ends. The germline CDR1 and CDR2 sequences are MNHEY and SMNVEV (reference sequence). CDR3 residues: CASSLSTNPGEQYF. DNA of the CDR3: TGTGCCAGCAGTTTATCTACGAATCCCGGCGAGCAGTACTTC.

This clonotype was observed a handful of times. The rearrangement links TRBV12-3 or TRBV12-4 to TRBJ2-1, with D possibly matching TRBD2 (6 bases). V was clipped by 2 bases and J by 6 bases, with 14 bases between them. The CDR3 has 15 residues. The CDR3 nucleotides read TGTGCCAGCAGTTTACGGCTAGCGATACTCAATGAGCAGTTCTTC. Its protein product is CASSLRLAILNEQFF.

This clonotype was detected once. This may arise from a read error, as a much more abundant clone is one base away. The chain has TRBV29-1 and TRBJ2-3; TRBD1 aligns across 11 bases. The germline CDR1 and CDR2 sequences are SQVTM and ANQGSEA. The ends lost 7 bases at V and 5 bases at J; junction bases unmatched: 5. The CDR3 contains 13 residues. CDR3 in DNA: TGCAGCGCCGGACAGGGGGCAAGAGATACGCAGTATTTT. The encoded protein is CSAGQGARDTQYF.

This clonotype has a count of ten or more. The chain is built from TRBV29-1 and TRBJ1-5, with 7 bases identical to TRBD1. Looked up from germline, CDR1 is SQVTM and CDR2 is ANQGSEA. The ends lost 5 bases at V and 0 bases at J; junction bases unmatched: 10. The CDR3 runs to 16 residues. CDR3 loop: CSVTIDRAYSNQPQHF. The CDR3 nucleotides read TGCAGCGTTACAATTGACAGGGCCTATAGCAATCAGCCCCAGCATTTT.

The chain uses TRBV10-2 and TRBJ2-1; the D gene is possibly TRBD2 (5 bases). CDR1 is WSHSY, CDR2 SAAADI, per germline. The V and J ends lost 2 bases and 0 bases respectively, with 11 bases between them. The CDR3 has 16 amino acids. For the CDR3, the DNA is TGCGCCAGCAGTGAGCGGGGTGAAAGCTCCTACAATGAGCAGTTCTTC. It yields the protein CASSERGESSYNEQFF.

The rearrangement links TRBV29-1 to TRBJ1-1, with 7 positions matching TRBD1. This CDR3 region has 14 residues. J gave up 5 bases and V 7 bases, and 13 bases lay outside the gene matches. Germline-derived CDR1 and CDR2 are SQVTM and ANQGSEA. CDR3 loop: CSARRQGSRTEAFF. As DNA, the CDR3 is TGCAGCGCGCGACGACAGGGATCGAGAACTGAAGCTTTCTTT. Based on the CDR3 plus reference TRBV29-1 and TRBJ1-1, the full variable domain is SAVISQKPSRDICQRGTSLTIQCQVDSQVTMMFWYRQQPGQSLTLIATANQGSEATYESGFVIDKFPISRPNLTFSTLTVSNMSPEDSSIYLCSARRQGSRTEAFFGQGTRLTVV.

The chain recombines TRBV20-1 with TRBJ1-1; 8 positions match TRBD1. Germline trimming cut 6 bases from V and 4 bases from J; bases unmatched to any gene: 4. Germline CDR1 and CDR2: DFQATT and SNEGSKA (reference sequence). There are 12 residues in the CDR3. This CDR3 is CSASDRATEAFF. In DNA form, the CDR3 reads TGCAGTGCCTCGGACAGGGCCACTGAAGCTTTCTTT.